The clone carrying this TCR beta chain was seen a few times. What it binds is not known. Trimming removed 1 base at V and 7 bases at J, with 20 bases between. Germline values: CDR1 LNHDA, CDR2 SQIVND (reference sequence). The CDR3 extends over 17 amino acids. TCRdb fed the reads into MiXCR, producing one record per CDR3 protein. Counted here are roughly 500,000 distinct CDR3 sequences, roughly 43% occurring once; the ten biggest clones make up around two fifths. This sample was taken from a study of T cell repertoires in cytomegalovirus infection. The receptor was isolated from a human donor in good health (CMV status not recorded). Some clones in this sample may be carry-over from other donors' samples. The starting material was cultured PBMCs, obtained from culture after CMV antigen stimulation. The J gene is TRBJ1-5, the V gene TRBV19; D is ambiguous. This chain's CDR3 is CASSIASWTARGQPQHF. In nucleotides, the CDR3 is TGTGCCAGTAGTATAGCTTCCTGGACTGCGCGAGGACAGCCCCAGCATTTT.